A single sample is the source of the 5 T cell receptor beta chains below, sequenced in a study of PD-1 blockade in classical Hodgkin lymphoma. The sample's time point: cycle 4 day 1 (C4D1), after less than seven weeks of nivolumab. Every patient experienced relapse after autologous stem cell transplantation, and brentuximab vedotin exposure varied. CD4+ T cells were purified from thawed PBMCs by magnetic negative selection. This table comes from immunoSEQ multiplex PCR, and its TCRdb copy is limited to in-frame clones, with some not included. The sample yields around 28,000 clones, roughly four fifths seen once. The source material was CD4+ T cells from blood, sampled before the fourth cycle of nivolumab. These receptors were taken from a human donor with classical Hodgkin lymphoma.

The V and J genes are TRBV28 and TRBJ1-5; D is unresolved. V was cut by 2 bases and J by 4 bases, with 9 bases left in between. This CDR3 is built from 14 residues. Germline loops: CDR1 MDHEN, CDR2 SYDVKM. The CDR3 region is CASSLGHSNQPQHF. CDR3 coding DNA: TGTGCCAGCAGTTTAGGGCATTCTAATCAGCCCCAGCATTTT.

The chain uses TRBV11-2 and TRBJ2-7; 7 bases match TRBD2. Germline loops: CDR1 SGHAT, CDR2 FQNNGV. The CDR3 totals 15 residues. V gave up 5 bases and J gave up 0 bases; unmatched junction bases: 7. The CDR3 nucleotides read TGTGCCAGCAGCGTTTTAGCGGGCGGCTCCTACGAGCAGTACTTC. It encodes CASSVLAGGSYEQYF.

This rearrangement joins TRBV14 to TRBJ1-4; tentatively, D is TRBD1 (6 bases). The CDR3 has 15 amino acids. Germline V gene lookup returns CDR1 SGHDN and CDR2 FVKESK. The V and J ends lost 4 bases and 1 base respectively, with 10 bases between them. The CDR3 DNA follows: TGTGCCAGCAGCCCGGGGACATTAACTAATGAAAAACTGTTTTTT. The encoded protein is CASSPGTLTNEKLFF.

The J gene is TRBJ1-2, the V gene TRBV19, with TRBD1 matching 7 bases. After removal of 5 bases from V and 3 bases from J, the junction contained 9 bases not matched to a gene. CDR3 size: 15 residues. Germline V lookup: CDR1 LNHDA, CDR2 SQIVND (reference sequence). The CDR3 coding sequence is TGTGCCAGTAGTTCCCTCCGGGACAGATACTATGGCTACACCTTC. This encodes CASSSLRDRYYGYTF.

This clone was found a few times. V and J are TRBV2 and TRBJ1-5, with no clear D. The CDR3 sequence is 17 residues long. Germline-derived CDR1 and CDR2 are SNHLY and FYNNEI. V was trimmed by 7 bases and J by 0 bases, leaving 19 bases between them. CDR3 protein: CASKGGSLVNSNQPQHF. Here the CDR3 DNA reads TGTGCCAGCAAGGGAGGCTCCTTGGTCAATAGCAATCAGCCCCAGCATTTT. Supplemented by reference TRBV2 and TRBJ1-5, the full variable domain reads EPEVTQTPSHQVTQMGQEVILRCVPISNHLYFYWYRQILGQKVEFLVSFYNNEISEKSEIFDDQFSVERPDGSNFTLKIRSTKLEDSAMYFCASKGGSLVNSNQPQHFGDGTRLSIL.